The T cell receptor (beta chain) described here comes from a study of T cell changes during pregnancy in multiple sclerosis. Using immunoSEQ multiplex PCR, the repertoire was profiled, and TCRdb retains in-frame clones only, with some absent. The repertoire has roughly 89,000 clones, almost 95% of them found once; the top ten carry 2% to 2.5%. This CDR3 contains 15 residues. V dropped 0 bases and J dropped 1 base, with 9 bases sitting between them. The V gene's germline CDR1 is LNHDA and CDR2 SQIVND (reference sequence). The sequence came from a female donor with multiple sclerosis, enrolled in a pregnancy study. The specimen was peripheral blood, collected in the third trimester of pregnancy. The genes are TRBV19 and TRBJ1-1; D might be TRBD1 (6 bases). CDR3 bases: TGTGCCAGTAGTATAGATCAGGGGCGGAACACTGAAGCTTTCTTT. This sequence encodes CASSIDQGRNTEAFF.